There are a few counts of the clone carrying this TCR beta chain. Its antigen is as yet unknown. A 5'RACE template-switching step, the method used to make TCR cDNA, added a universal primer site and UMIs. TCRdb used MiXCR to reprocess the 5' RACE reads, holding one entry per CDR3 protein. The table has around 160,000 distinct CDR3 sequences, 6% to 7.5% seen once. The CDR3 spans 17 residues. The germline V gene encodes CDR1 SGHRS and CDR2 YFSETQ. Trimming took 4 bases from V and 5 from J, leaving 21 bases between them. The sample comes from a study of T cells after yellow fever vaccination. Study conclusions and caveats: Post-booster repertoires again held most primary-vaccination clones (about 95% CD4, roughly 89% CD8). Only a minor proportion of clonotypes was detected across both CD4 and CD8 compartments.

The clonotype originates from a man aged 18 to 29 who received the YFV17D yellow fever vaccine. The chain combines TRBV5-1 with TRBJ2-2; D is perhaps TRBD1 or TRBD2 (6 bases each). The material sequenced was CD4+ T cells sorted from PBMCs, taken less than 6 days after the first yellow fever vaccination. This chain's CDR3 is CASSPLSGGPETGELFF. Here the CDR3 DNA reads TGCGCCAGCAGCCCGCTGAGTGGGGGGCCTGAGACCGGGGAGCTGTTTTTT.